This entry describes one T cell receptor (beta chain). The antigen remains unidentified. These data belong to a study of T cell repertoires in cytomegalovirus infection. Study overall: CMV epitopes, recently identified HLA-C-restricted and well-studied HLA-B-restricted, were used. Public signatures in TCR beta pointed to CMV infection and matching HLA type.

MiXCR, applied by TCRdb to the reads, yields one record per CDR3 protein. This table has roughly 500,000 distinct CDR3 sequences, 30% to 40% appearing once. Findings of the study overall: The response measured ex vivo was dominated by TCR beta clonotypes (HLA-C-restricted and CMV-specific).

This material consisted of cultured PBMCs, taken from culture after CMV antigen stimulation. The sequence derives from a human donor in good health (CMV status not recorded). Some clones in this sample may be carry-over from other donors' samples.

The CDR3 region has the DNA TGTGCCAGCAGTGAGGCTTTCTTT. Protein product: CASSEAFF. V usage is TRBV25-1 and J usage is TRBJ1-1; no reliable D call. The germline V gene has CDR1 MGHDK and CDR2 SYGVNS. This CDR3 contains 8 residues. V shed 3 bases and J shed 11 bases, with 1 base lying between them.